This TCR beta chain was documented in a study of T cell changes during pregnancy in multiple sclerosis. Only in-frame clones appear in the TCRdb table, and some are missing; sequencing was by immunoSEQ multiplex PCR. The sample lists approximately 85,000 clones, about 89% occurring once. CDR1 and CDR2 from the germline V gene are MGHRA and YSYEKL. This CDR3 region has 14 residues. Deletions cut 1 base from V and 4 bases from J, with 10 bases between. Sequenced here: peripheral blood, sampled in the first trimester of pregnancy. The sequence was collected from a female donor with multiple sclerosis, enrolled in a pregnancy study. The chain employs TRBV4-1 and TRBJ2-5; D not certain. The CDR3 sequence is CASSQVVQIETQYF. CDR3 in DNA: TGCGCCAGCAGCCAAGTCGTCCAGATAGAGACCCAGTACTTC.